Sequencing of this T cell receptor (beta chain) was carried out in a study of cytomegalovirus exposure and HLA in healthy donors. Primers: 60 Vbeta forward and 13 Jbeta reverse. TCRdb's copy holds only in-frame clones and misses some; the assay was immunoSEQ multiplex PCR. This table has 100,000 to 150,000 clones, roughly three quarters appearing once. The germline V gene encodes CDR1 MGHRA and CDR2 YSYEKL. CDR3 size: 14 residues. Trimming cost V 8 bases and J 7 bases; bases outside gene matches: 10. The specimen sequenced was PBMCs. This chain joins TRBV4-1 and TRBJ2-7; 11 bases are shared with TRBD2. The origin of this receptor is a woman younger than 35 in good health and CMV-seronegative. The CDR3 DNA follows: TGCGCCAGCGCCGAACTAGCGGGAGAGGAAGAGCAGTACTTC. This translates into CASAELAGEEEQYF.